A selection of T cell receptor beta chains follows, all from one sample in a study of blood T cells in healthy people across ages. TCRdb re-called the 5' RACE reads through MiXCR, storing one row per CDR3 protein. The sample comprises 850,000 to 1,100,000 distinct CDR3 sequences, under 40% of which are singletons, and roughly 14% rests with the top ten. Material for sequencing was blood. The receptors were sampled from a young man in good health. The CDR3 runs from the conserved cysteine through the conserved F or W. The D gene is left open where the match is weak. Size is omitted from some rows. Given values are once, few, many or a class for expanded clones.

V gene,J gene,D gene,CDR3 length,clone size,CDR3 DNA,CDR3 protein
TRBV6-5,TRBJ2-5,NA,16,few,TGTGCCAGCAGTTATGACGGGACATTCGGGGGGGAGACCCAGTACTTC,CASSYDGTFGGETQYF
TRBV5-5,TRBJ2-7,NA,13,NA,TGTGCCAGCAGCTCGGGACATGGGAACGAGCAGTACTTC,CASSSGHGNEQYF
TRBV7-8,TRBJ1-1,TRBD1,14,NA,TGTGCCAGCAGCTTTCGGACAGGGAATAGCGAAGCTTTCTTT,CASSFRTGNSEAFF
TRBV28,TRBJ1-2,NA,13,NA,TGTGCCAGCAGTTTTTCAGGGTCCGCCGGCTACACCTTC,CASSFSGSAGYTF
TRBV9,TRBJ1-2,NA,14,few,TGTGCCAGCAGCGCCCCGGACAGACAATATGGCTACACCTTC,CASSAPDRQYGYTF
TRBV4-1,TRBJ2-5,TRBD1,14,NA,TGCGCCAGCCAGGGACAGGGGGCGTGGGAGACCCAGTACTTC,CASQGQGAWETQYF
TRBV4-3,TRBJ2-4,TRBD2,18,NA,TGCGCCAGCAGCCAAGAATACGGGGGGGCCTTAGCCAAAAACATTCAGTACTTC,CASSQEYGGALAKNIQYF
TRBV11-2,TRBJ2-3,NA,12,NA,TGTGCCAGCAGCAGGAGAGTAGATACGCAGTATTTT,CASSRRVDTQYF
TRBV7-9,TRBJ2-7,NA,14,NA,TGTGCCAGCAGCTTCTTACCACCGCGCAATGAGCAGTACTTC,CASSFLPPRNEQYF
TRBV29-1,TRBJ1-1,NA,12,NA,TGCAGCGTTGAACTCTTTGGCACTGAAGCTTTCTTT,CSVELFGTEAFF
TRBV13,TRBJ1-4,TRBD1,17,few,TGTGCCAGCAGCTTGTTCGGCCAGGGGGAAAAGAGTGAAAAACTGTTTTTT,CASSLFGQGEKSEKLFF
TRBV6-2/TRBV6-3,TRBJ2-7,NA,14,NA,TGTGCCAGCAGTCAGCAGAGGGATCCCTACGAGCAGTACTTC,CASSQQRDPYEQYF
TRBV6-2/TRBV6-3,TRBJ1-5,NA,13,NA,TGTGCCAGCAGTTACCCCAGCAATCAGCCCCAGCATTTT,CASSYPSNQPQHF
TRBV13,TRBJ2-7,TRBD2,18,NA,TGTACCAGCAGCTTGATTGGCGGGGGGCACTCCACCTACAATGAGCAGTACTTC,CTSSLIGGGHSTYNEQYF
TRBV6-2/TRBV6-3,TRBJ1-1,TRBD1,15,NA,TGTGCCAGCAGTGACAGGGACAGCAAGAACACTGAAGCTTTCTTT,CASSDRDSKNTEAFF
TRBV29-1,TRBJ2-5,NA,14,NA,TGCAGCGTTTTGGGTTGGGCAGGGTTGGGGACCCAGTACTTC,CSVLGWAGLGTQYF
TRBV7-8,TRBJ1-5,NA,14,NA,TGTGCCAGCAGCCATGGACAGCACAATCAGCCCCAGCATTTT,CASSHGQHNQPQHF
TRBV5-1,TRBJ1-6,TRBD1,15,NA,TGCGCCAGCAGCCAACGACAGGGAACTTCATCACCCCTCCACTTT,CASSQRQGTSSPLHF
TRBV6-6,TRBJ1-2,NA,12,few,TGTGCCAGCACCCCAGGGTCTGGTGGCTACACCTTC,CASTPGSGGYTF
TRBV7-9,TRBJ1-1,NA,13,few,TGTGCCAGTAGTAGCCAGTTGAACACTGAAGCTTTCTTT,CASSSQLNTEAFF
TRBV9,TRBJ2-1,NA,16,NA,TGTGCCAGCAGCGTAGGCCGGGGGAGAGGGTACAATGAGCAGTTCTTC,CASSVGRGRGYNEQFF
TRBV7-2,TRBJ1-1,NA,14,NA,TGTGCCAGCAGCCGTGAAGTCATGAACACTGAAGCTTTCTTT,CASSREVMNTEAFF
TRBV7-2,TRBJ1-1,NA,12,once,TGTACCAGCAGGGAGGCCGGCGCTGAAGCTTTCTTT,CTSREAGAEAFF
TRBV5-1,TRBJ2-5,NA,14,NA,TGCGCCAGCAGCTCCCAGAACGTGGGGGAGACCCAGTACTTC,CASSSQNVGETQYF
TRBV5-5,TRBJ1-4,NA,15,NA,TGTGCCAGCAGCTTGGAGGCAGGGCGTAATGAAAAACTGTTTTTT,CASSLEAGRNEKLFF
TRBV28,TRBJ1-5,NA,14,NA,TGTGCCAGCAGTATCGGGGTTCCGAATCAGCCCCAGCATTTT,CASSIGVPNQPQHF
TRBV27,TRBJ1-4,NA,14,NA,TGTGCCAGCAGTTTACTGGGTAATAATGAAAAACTGTTTTTT,CASSLLGNNEKLFF
TRBV2,TRBJ1-4,NA,15,NA,TGTGCCAGCAGAGAGCGAGAGGGATGGAAGGAAAAACTGTTTTTT,CASREREGWKEKLFF
TRBV12-3/TRBV12-4,TRBJ1-2,NA,15,few,TGTGCCAGCAGCGGGGGGGGCAACCTGTTCTATGGCTACACCTTC,CASSGGGNLFYGYTF
TRBV4-2,TRBJ2-1,NA,15,many,TGTGCCAGCAGCCCAGTGGGGGTACGATACAATGAGCAGTTCTTC,CASSPVGVRYNEQFF
TRBV12-3/TRBV12-4,TRBJ1-1,NA,14,NA,TGTGCCAGCAGTGCCAGGGTTAAGGGCACTGAAGCTTTCTTT,CASSARVKGTEAFF
TRBV12-5,TRBJ1-5,NA,13,few,TGTGCTAGTGGTTTGGTACGTAGTCAGCCCCAGCATTTT,CASGLVRSQPQHF
TRBV9,TRBJ2-5,NA,16,NA,TGTGCCAGCAGCCGCCCCCAGGGATATGGGCAAGAGACCCAGTACTTC,CASSRPQGYGQETQYF
TRBV28,TRBJ2-3,NA,15,few,TGTGCCAGCACCCGGGAAGTCAGGGGATGGAATACGCAGTATTTT,CASTREVRGWNTQYF
TRBV5-1,TRBJ2-2,TRBD1,16,few,TGCGCCAGCAGCTCCCCTTCTACAGGGGACACCGGGGAGCTGTTTTTT,CASSSPSTGDTGELFF
TRBV20-1,TRBJ2-5,TRBD1,15,NA,TGCAGTGCCAACGGACAGGGGGGAAAGTTGAAGACCCAGTACTTC,CSANGQGGKLKTQYF
TRBV9,TRBJ2-7,TRBD1,14,NA,TGTGCCAGCAGCGGGGGGACAGTGCCCTACGAGCAGTACTTC,CASSGGTVPYEQYF
TRBV4-3,TRBJ1-2,NA,15,NA,TGCGCCAGCAGCCAAGACGGCGACTTTAACTATGGCTACACCTTC,CASSQDGDFNYGYTF
TRBV7-9,TRBJ2-2,NA,14,NA,TGTGCCAGCAGCATCTTACAGAGGACCGGGGAGCTGTTTTTT,CASSILQRTGELFF
TRBV2,TRBJ2-3,TRBD1,13,NA,TGTGCCAGCAGGAAGACAGGGTCAGATACGCAGTATTTT,CASRKTGSDTQYF
TRBV12-3/TRBV12-4,TRBJ1-5,NA,18,once,TGTGCCAGCAGTTTAGCGTTCCCCGATAACCTTAGCAATCAGCCCCAGCATTTT,CASSLAFPDNLSNQPQHF
TRBV15,TRBJ2-1,TRBD2,16,few,TGTGCCACCAGCGACCGCGGGACTAGCGTTTACAATGAGCAGTTCTTC,CATSDRGTSVYNEQFF